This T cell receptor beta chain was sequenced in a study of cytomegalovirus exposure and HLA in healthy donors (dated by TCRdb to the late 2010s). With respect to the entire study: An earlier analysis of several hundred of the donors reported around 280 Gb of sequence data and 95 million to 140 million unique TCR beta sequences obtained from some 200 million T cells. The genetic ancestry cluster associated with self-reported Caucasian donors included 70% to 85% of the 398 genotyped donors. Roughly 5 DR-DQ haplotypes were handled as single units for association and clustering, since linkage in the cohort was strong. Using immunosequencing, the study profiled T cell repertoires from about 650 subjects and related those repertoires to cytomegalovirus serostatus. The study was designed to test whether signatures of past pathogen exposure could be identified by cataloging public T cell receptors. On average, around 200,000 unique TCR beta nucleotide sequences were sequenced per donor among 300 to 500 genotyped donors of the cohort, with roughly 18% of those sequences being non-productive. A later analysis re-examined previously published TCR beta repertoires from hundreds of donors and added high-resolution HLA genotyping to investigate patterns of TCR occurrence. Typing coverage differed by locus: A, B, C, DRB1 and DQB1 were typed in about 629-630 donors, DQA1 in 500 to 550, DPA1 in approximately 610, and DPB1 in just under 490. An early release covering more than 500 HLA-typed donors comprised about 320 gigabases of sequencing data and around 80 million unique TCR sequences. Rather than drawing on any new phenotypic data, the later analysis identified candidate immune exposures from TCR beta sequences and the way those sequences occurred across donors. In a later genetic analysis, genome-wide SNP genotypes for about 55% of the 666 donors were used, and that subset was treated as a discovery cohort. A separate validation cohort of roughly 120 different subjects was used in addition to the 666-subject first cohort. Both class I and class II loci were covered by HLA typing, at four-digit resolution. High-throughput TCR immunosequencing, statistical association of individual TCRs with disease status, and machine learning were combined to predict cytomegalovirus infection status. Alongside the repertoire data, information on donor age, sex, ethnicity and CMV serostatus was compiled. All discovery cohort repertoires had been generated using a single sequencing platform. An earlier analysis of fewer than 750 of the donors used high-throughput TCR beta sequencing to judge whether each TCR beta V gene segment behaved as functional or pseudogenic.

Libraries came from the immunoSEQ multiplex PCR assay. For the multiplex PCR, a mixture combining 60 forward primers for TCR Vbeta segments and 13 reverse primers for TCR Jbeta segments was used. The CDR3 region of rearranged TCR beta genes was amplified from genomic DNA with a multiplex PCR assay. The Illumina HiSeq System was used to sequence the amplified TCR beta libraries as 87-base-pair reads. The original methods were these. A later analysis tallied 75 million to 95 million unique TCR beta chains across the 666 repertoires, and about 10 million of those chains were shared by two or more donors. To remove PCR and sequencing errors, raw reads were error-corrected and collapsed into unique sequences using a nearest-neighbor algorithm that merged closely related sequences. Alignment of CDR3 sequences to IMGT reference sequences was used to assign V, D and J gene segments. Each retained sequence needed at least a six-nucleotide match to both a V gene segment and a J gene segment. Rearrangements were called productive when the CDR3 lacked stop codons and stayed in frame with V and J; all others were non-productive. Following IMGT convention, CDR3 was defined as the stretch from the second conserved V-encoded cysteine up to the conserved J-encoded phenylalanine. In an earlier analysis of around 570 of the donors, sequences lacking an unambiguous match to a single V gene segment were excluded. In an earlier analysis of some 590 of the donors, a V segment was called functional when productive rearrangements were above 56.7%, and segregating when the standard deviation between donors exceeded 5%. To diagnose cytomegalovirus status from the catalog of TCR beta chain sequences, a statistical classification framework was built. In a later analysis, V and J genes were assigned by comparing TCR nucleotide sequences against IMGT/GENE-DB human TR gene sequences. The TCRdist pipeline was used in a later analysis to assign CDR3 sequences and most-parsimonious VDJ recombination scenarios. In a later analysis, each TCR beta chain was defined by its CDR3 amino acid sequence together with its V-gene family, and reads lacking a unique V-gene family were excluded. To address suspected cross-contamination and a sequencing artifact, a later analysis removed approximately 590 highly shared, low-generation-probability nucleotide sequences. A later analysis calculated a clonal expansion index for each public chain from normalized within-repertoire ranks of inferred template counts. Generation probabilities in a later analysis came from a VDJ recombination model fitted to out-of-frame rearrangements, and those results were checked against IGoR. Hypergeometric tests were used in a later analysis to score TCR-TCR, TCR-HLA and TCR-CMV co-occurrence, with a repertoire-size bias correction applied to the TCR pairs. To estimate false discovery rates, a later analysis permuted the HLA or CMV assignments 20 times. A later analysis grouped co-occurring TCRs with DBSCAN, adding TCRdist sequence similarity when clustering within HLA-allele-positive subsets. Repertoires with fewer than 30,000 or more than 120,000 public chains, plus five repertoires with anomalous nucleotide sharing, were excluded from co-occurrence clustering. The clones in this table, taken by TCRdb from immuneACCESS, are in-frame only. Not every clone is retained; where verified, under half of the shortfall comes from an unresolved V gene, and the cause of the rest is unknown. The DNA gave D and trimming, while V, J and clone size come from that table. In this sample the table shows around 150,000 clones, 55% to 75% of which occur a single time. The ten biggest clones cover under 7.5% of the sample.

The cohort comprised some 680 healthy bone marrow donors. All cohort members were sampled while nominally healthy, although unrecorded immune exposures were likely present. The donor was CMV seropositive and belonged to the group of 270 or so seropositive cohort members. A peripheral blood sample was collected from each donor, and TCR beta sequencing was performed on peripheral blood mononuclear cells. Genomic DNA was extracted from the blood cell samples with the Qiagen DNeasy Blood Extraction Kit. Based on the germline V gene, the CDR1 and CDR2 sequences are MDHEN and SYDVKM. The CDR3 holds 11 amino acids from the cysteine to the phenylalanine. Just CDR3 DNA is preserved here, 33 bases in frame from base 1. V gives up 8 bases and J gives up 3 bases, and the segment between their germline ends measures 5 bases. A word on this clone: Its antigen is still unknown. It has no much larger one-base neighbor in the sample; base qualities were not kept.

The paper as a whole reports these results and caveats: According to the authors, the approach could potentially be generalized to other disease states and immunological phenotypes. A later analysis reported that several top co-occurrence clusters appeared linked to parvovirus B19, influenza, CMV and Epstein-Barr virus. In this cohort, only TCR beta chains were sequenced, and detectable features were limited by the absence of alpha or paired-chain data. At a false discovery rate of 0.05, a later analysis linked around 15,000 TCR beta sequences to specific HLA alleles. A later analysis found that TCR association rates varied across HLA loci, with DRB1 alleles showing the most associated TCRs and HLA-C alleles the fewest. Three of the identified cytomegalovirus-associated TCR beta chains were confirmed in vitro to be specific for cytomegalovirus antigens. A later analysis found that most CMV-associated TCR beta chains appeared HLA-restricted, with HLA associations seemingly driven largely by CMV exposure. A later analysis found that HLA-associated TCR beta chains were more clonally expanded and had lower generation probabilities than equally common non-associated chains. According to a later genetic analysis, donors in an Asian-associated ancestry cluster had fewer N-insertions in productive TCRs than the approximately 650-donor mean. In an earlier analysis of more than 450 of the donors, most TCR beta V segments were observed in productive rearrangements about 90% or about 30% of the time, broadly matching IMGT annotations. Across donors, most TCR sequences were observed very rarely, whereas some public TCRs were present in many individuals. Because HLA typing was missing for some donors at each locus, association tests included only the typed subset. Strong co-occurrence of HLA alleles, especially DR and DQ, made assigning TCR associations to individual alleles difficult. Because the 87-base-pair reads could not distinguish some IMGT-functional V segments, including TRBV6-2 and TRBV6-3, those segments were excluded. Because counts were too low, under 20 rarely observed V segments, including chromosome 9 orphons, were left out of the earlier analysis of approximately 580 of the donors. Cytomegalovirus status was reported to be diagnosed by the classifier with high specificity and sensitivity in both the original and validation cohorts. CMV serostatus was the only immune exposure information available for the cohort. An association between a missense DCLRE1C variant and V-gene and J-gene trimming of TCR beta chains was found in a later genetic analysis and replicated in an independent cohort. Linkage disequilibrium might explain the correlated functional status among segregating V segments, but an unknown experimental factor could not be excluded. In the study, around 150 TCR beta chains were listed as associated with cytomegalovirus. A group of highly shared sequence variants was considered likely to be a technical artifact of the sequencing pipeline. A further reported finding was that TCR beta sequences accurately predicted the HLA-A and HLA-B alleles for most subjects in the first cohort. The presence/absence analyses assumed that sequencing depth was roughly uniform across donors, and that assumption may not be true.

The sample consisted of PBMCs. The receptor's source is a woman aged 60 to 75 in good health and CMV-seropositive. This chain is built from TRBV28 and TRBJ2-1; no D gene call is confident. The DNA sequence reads TGTGCCAGCGTCAGCTACAATGAGCAGTTCTTC. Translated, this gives CASVSYNEQFF.